This T cell receptor beta chain was retrieved from a study of Graves' ophthalmopathy and Graves' hyperthyroidism. This clonotype was detected many times. Using RNA transcripts, the TCR beta CDR3 regions were amplified. First-round RT-PCR relied on HTBI primers, and a second-round multiplex PCR came next. TCRdb re-derived calls from the multiplex PCR reads in MiXCR, one entry per CDR3 protein. This sample yields under 350,000 distinct CDR3 sequences, of which 15% to 20% are seen a single time; around an eighth belongs to the top ten. Material for sequencing was peripheral blood. This clonotype was obtained from an adult man with Graves' ophthalmopathy.

The CDR3: CASSQKGAVPEAFF. The CDR3 nucleotides are TGTGCCAGCAGCCAGAAGGGGGCTGTTCCTGAAGCTTTCTTT. V usage is TRBV3-1 and J usage is TRBJ1-1; 7 positions agree with TRBD1. The V segment lost 3 bases and the J segment 6 bases; nucleotides outside the gene matches: 7. The CDR3 runs 14 residues. Germline V CDR1 and CDR2: LGHDT, YNNKEL (reference sequence).